This T cell receptor (beta chain) appears in the sequencing data of a study of cytomegalovirus exposure and HLA in healthy donors. Vbeta (60) and Jbeta (13) primers were used in the PCR. Generated by immunoSEQ multiplex PCR, the TCRdb table keeps only in-frame clones and is missing some. Here the sample spans roughly 140,000 clones, about 64% being singletons. This clone was counted only a few times. The clonotype originates from a woman in her 30s in good health and CMV-seropositive. Material: PBMCs.

CDR3 loop: CASSWPLAGTVNTEAFF. CDR3 nucleotide sequence: TGCGCCAGCAGCTGGCCCTTAGCCGGGACAGTGAACACTGAAGCTTTCTTT. The chain uses TRBV5-1 and TRBJ1-1; 7 bases align to TRBD1. The CDR3 covers 17 residues. Germline V lookup: CDR1 SGHRS, CDR2 YFSETQ. V dropped 3 bases and J dropped 0; count of bases not matched to a gene: 11.